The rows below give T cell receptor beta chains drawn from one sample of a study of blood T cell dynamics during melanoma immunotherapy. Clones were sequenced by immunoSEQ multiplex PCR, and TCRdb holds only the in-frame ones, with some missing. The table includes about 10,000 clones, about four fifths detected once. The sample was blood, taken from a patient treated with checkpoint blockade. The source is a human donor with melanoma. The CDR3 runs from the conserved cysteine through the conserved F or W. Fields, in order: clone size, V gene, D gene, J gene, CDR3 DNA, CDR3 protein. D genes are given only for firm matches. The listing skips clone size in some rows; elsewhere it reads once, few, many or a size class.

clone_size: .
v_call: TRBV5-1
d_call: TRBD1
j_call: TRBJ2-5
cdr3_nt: TGCGCCAGCAGCTTAACAGGGGTTACAGGAGAGACCCAGTACTTC
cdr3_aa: CASSLTGVTGETQYF

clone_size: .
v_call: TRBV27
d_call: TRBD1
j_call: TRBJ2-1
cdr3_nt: TGTGCCAGCAGTTTAGACAGGGCCTACAATGAGCAGTTCTTC
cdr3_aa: CASSLDRAYNEQFF

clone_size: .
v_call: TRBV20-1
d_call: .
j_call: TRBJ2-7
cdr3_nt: TGCAGTGCTACCTTAATGGGCGAGCAGTACTTC
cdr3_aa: CSATLMGEQYF

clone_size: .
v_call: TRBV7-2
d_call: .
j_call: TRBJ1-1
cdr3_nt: TGTGCCAGCAGCTTACTTACAGGGACGAACACTGAAGCTTTCTTT
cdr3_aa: CASSLLTGTNTEAFF

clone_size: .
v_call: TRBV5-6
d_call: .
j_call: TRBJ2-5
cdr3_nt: TGTGCCAGCACCCTATGGGGGACACTAGAGACCCAGTACTTC
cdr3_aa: CASTLWGTLETQYF

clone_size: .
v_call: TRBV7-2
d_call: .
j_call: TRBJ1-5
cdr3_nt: TGTGCCAGCAGCCCCCGACAGGACGGTCAGCCCCAGCATTTT
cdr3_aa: CASSPRQDGQPQHF

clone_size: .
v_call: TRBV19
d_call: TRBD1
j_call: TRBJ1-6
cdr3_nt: TGTGCCAGTAGTTCCGGACAGGGCCCTAATTCACCCCTCCACTTT
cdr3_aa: CASSSGQGPNSPLHF

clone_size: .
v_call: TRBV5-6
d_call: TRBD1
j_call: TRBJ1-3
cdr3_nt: TGTGCCAGCAGAGTGGGACAGGGTATAAACACCATATATTTT
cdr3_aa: CASRVGQGINTIYF

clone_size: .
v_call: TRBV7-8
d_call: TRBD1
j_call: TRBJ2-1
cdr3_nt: TGTGCCAGCAGCCTCGGACAGGTTATTGATGAGCAGTTCTTC
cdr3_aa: CASSLGQVIDEQFF

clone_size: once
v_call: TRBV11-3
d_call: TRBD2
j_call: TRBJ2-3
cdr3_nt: TGTGCCAGCAGTGGCCGGGACGGGGGGGGCACAGATACGCAGTATTTT
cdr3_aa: CASSGRDGGGTDTQYF

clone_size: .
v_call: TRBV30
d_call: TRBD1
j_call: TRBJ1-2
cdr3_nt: TGTGCCTGGAGTGTTGGGCAGGGGGCTAGGGGCTACACCTTC
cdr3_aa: CAWSVGQGARGYTF

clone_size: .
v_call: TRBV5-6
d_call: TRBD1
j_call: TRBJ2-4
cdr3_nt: TGTGCCAGCAGCAGACAGGGGGCGAGCAAAAACATTCAGTACTTC
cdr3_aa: CASSRQGASKNIQYF

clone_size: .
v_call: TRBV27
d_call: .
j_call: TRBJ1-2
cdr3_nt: TGTGCCAGCAGCCTGGGGGCAGGGATAGGCTACACCTTC
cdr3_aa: CASSLGAGIGYTF

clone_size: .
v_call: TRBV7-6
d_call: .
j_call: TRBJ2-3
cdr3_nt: TGTGCCAGCAGCTTATGGTTGAGCACAGATACGCAGTATTTT
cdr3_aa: CASSLWLSTDTQYF

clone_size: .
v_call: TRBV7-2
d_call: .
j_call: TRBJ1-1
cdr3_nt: TGTGCCAGTGCAGTCAGTCCAAGGGGTACTGAAGCTTTCTTT
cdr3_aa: CASAVSPRGTEAFF

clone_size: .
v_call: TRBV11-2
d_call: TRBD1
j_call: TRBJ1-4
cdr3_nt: TGTGCCAGCAGCTTAAGGGGGCGAGCTTTCAATGAAAAACTGTTTTTT
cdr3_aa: CASSLRGRAFNEKLFF

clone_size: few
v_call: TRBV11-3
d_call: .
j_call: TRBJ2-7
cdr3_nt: TGTGCCAGCAGAAGCACAGGGACTCCCTACGAGCAGTACTTC
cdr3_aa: CASRSTGTPYEQYF

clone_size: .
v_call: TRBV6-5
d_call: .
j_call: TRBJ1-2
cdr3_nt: TGTGCCAGCACCCAAGGAGTATATGGCTACACCTTC
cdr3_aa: CASTQGVYGYTF

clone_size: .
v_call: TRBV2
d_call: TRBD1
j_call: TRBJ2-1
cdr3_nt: TGTGCCAGCAGTGGGGACAGGGCCCGGGAGCAGTTCTTC
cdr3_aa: CASSGDRAREQFF

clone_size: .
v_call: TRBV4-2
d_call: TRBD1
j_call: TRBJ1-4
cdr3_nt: TGTGCCAGCAGCCAAGAACAGGGGACTGAAAAACTGTTTTTT
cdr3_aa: CASSQEQGTEKLFF

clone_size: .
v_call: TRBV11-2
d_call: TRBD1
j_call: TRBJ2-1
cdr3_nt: TGTGCCAGCAGTCCAGGGGGCTTAGTAACCTACAATGAGCAGTTCTTC
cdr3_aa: CASSPGGLVTYNEQFF

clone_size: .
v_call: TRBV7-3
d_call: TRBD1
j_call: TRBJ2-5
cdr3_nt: TGTGCCAGCAGCTCCCAAGACAGGGGGCCGCAAGCGACCCAGTACTTC
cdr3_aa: CASSSQDRGPQATQYF

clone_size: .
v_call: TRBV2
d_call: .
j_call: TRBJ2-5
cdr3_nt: TGTGCCAGCAGGAGGGGTGACAGGAGTCAAGAGACCCAGTACTTC
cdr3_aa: CASRRGDRSQETQYF

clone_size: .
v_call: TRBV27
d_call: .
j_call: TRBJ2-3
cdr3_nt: TGTGCCAGCAGTGCTAGGGGACTCTCCTACACAGATACGCAGTATTTT
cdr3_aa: CASSARGLSYTDTQYF

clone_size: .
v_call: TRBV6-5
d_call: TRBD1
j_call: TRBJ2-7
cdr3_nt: TGTGCCAGCAGTTACTCGGACAGGGCAAGCGAGCAGTACTTC
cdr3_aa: CASSYSDRASEQYF

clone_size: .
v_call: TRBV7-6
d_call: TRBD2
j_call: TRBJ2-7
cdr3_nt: TGTGCCAGCAGTTCGGGACTAGCGAAGACCTACGAGCAGTACTTC
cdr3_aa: CASSSGLAKTYEQYF

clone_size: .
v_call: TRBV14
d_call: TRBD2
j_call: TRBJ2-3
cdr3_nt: TGTGCCAGCACAGCGGGGGCCACAGATACGCAGTATTTT
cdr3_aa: CASTAGATDTQYF

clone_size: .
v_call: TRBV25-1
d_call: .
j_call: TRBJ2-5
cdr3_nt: TGTGCCAGCAGTGGAGGAGAGACCCAGTACTTC
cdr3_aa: CASSGGETQYF

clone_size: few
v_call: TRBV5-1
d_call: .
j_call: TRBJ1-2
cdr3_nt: TGCGCCAGCAGCTTGGATGGGGGCTATGGCTACACCTTC
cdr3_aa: CASSLDGGYGYTF

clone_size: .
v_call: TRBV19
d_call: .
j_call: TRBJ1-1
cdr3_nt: TGTGCCAGTAGTACCGCCGGGTCGCTCCTTGAAGCTTTCTTT
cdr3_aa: CASSTAGSLLEAFF

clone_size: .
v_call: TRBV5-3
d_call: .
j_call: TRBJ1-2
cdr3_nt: TGTGCCAGCACTCGTCTGGGTTTAGGCTACACCTTC
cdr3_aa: CASTRLGLGYTF

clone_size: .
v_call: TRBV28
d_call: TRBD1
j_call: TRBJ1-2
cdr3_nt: TGTGCCAGCAGTCGGACAGGAGCTAACTATGGCTACACCTTC
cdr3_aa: CASSRTGANYGYTF

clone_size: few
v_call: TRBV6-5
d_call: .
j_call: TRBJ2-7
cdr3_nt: TGTGCCAGCAGTTACTTGGGTGTTTCCTACGAGCAGTACTTC
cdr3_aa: CASSYLGVSYEQYF

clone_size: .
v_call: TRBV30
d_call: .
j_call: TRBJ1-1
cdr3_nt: TGTGCCTCGACAGGAGGGGGGAACACTGAAGCTTTCTTT
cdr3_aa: CASTGGGNTEAFF

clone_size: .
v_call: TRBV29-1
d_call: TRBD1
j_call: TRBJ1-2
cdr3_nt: TGCAGCGTTGAACACTTAGGGACAGGGGGCTTGTGGGACTATGGCTACACCTTC
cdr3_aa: CSVEHLGTGGLWDYGYTF

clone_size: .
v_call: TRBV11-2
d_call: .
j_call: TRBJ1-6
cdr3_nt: TGTGCCAGCAGCTTAGTACAGGGACCTTTTTCACCCCTCCACTTT
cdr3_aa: CASSLVQGPFSPLHF

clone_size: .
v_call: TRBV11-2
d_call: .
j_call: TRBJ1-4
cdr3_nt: TGTGCCAGCAGCCCGATCAAGGGTGAGGGGGTTGAAAAACTGTTTTTT
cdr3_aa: CASSPIKGEGVEKLFF

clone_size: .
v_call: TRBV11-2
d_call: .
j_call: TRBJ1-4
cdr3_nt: TGTGCCAGCAGCTTAAACCCCCCTGCAACTAATGAAAAACTGTTTTTT
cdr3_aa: CASSLNPPATNEKLFF

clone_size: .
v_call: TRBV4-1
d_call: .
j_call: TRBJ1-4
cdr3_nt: TGCGCCAGCAGCCAAGAAAGGAGACAGCATAATGAAAAACTGTTTTTT
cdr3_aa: CASSQERRQHNEKLFF

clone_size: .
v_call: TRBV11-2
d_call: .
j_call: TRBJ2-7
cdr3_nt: TGTGCCAGCAGCTTAGGTACGGGGACGTCCTACGAGCAGTACTTC
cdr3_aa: CASSLGTGTSYEQYF

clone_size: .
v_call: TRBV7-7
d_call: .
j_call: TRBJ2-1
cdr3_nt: TGTGCCAGCAGCTTGAGGTCAGGGGGGGCCGGGAATGAGCAGTTCTTC
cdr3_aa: CASSLRSGGAGNEQFF

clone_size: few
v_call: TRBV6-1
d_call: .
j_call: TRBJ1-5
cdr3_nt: TGTGCCAGCAGTGAAGTCATGAGTGGTCACCAGCCCCAGCATTTT
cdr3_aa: CASSEVMSGHQPQHF

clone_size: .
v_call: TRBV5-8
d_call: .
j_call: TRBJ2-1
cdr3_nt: TGTGCCAGCAGCTTGTTCCGGGCCTCCTACAATGAGCAGTTCTTC
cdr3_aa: CASSLFRASYNEQFF

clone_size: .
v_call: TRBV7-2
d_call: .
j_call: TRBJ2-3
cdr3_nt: TGTGCCAGCAGCTTCGGGACTCAAAGCACAGATACGCAGTATTTT
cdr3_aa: CASSFGTQSTDTQYF

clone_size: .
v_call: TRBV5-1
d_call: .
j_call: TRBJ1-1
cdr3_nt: TGCGCCAGCAGCCCCCGGGGTGCGGACACTGAAGCTTTCTTT
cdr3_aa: CASSPRGADTEAFF

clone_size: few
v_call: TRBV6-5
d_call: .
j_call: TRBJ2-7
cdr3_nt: TGTGCCAGCAGTTACTCGACTTCCTACGAGCAGTACTTC
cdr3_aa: CASSYSTSYEQYF

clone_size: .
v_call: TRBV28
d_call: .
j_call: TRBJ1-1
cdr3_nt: TGTGCCAGCAGTTGGTTCGCCGGGTCCGGCGGAGCTTTCTTT
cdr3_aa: CASSWFAGSGGAFF

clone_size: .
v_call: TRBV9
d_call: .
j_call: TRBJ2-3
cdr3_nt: TGTGCCAGCAGCGTTTCGACAGGAGAGACAGATACGCAGTATTTT
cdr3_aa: CASSVSTGETDTQYF

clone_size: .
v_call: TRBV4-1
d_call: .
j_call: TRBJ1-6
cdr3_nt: TGCGCCAGCAGCTTCTTACGGGACGTTAATTCACCCCTCCACTTT
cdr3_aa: CASSFLRDVNSPLHF

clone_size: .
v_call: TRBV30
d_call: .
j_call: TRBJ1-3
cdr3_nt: TGTGCCTGGAGTGCGGGCCTGGGGCAAAACACCATATATTTT
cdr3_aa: CAWSAGLGQNTIYF

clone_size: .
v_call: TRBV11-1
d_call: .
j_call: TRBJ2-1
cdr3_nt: TGTGCCAGCAGCTCCACTGAGGGTCTCAACAATGAGCAGTTCTTC
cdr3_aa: CASSSTEGLNNEQFF

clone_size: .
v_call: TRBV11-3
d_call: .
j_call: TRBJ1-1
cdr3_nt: TGTGCCAGCAGCTCTGTAGGGGCAACTGAAGCTTTCTTT
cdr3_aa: CASSSVGATEAFF

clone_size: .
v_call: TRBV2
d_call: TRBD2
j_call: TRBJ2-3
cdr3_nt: TGTGCCAGCAGTAGACTAGCGGGGGGGCCGAAAGATACGCAGTATTTT
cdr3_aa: CASSRLAGGPKDTQYF

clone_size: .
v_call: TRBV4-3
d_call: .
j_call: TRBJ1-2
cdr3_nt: TGCGCCAGCAGCCAAGCCGGCTACCCACGCGGTGGCTACACCTTC
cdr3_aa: CASSQAGYPRGGYTF

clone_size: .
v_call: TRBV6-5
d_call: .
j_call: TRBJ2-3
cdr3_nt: TGTGCCAGCAGGGCTCGCCTCTTAGATACGCAGTATTTT
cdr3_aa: CASRARLLDTQYF